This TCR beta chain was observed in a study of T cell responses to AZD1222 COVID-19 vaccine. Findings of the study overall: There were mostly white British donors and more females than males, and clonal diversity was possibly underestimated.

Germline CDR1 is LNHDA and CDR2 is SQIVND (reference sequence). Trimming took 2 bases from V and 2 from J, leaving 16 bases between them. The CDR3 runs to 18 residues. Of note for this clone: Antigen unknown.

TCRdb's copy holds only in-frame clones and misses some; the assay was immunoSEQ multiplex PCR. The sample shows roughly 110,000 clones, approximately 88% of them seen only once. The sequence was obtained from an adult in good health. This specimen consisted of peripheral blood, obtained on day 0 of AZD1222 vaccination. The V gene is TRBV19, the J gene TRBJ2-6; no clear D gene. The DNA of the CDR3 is TGTGCCAGTAGTATAAGGCAGCTTATGGGCGCTGGGGCCAACGTCCTGACTTTC. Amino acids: CASSIRQLMGAGANVLTF.